These 24 T cell receptor beta chains share one sample of origin, sequenced in a study of cytomegalovirus exposure and HLA in healthy donors. Both 60 Vbeta primers and 13 Jbeta primers went into the PCR. The method was immunoSEQ multiplex PCR; TCRdb's version includes in-frame clones alone and lacks a portion of them. The sample gives 100,000 to 150,000 clones, roughly three quarters of which show up once; 1.5% is in the top ten. Sequencing input: PBMCs. Receptor source: a woman aged 18-35 years in good health and CMV-seronegative.

The chain is built from TRBV7-9 and TRBJ2-1; the D is unclear. This CDR3 comprises 15 residues. Trimming took off 2 bases at V and 9 bases at J, with 17 bases between the two ends. The germline V gene has CDR1 SEHNR and CDR2 FQNEAQ (reference sequence). The CDR3 is CASSLILAKTLEQFF. In DNA, the CDR3 is TGTGCCAGCAGCTTAATCCTGGCCAAAACCCTTGAGCAGTTCTTC.

This sequence joins TRBV27 and TRBJ1-5, with D maybe TRBD1 (6 bases). The ends were cut back, 8 bases at V and 2 bases at J, with 25 bases in the middle. This CDR3 is 18 amino acids long. Germline V CDR1 and CDR2: MNHEY, SMNVEV (reference sequence). As DNA, the CDR3 is TGTGCCAGCGCCGAGTCAGACAGGTTTCCGGAGGGCAATCAGCCCCAGCATTTT. Its translation: CASAESDRFPEGNQPQHF.

The chain carries TRBV7-8 and TRBJ2-4; perhaps TRBD2 as D (6 bases). From germline, CDR1 is SGHVS and CDR2 FQNEAQ. The ends were cut back, 0 bases at V and 0 bases at J, with 12 bases in the middle. The CDR3 has 17 amino acids. Here the CDR3 DNA reads TGTGCCAGCAGCTTAGCGGGTAGCGGTGAAGCCAAAAACATTCAGTACTTC. It is translated as CASSLAGSGEAKNIQYF.

This chain joins TRBV2 and TRBJ1-1; 8 nucleotides align to TRBD1. V was pared by 4 bases and J by 4 bases, with 5 bases of the junction left unmatched. The CDR3 contains 14 residues. Germline CDR1 is SNHLY and CDR2 is FYNNEI. Written as DNA, the CDR3 is TGTGCCAGCAGTGTCAACAGGGGGACCACTGAAGCTTTCTTT. It specifies CASSVNRGTTEAFF.

This chain connects TRBV5-4 to TRBJ2-2, with 12 bases lining up with TRBD2. CDR3 size: 15 residues. Germline V lookup: CDR1 SGHNT, CDR2 YYREEE (reference sequence). Trimming took 2 bases from V and 5 from J; bases not matched to a gene: 1. CDR3 sequence: CASSFTSGRTGELFF. The CDR3, as DNA: TGTGCCAGCAGCTTTACTAGCGGGAGGACCGGGGAGCTGTTTTTT.

V is TRBV19 and J is TRBJ2-5, with a tentative D call TRBD1 (5 bases). Trimming cost V 3 bases and J 5 bases, with 7 bases left between them. The CDR3 length is 12 residues. Germline-derived CDR1 and CDR2 are LNHDA and SQIVND (reference sequence). CDR3 amino acids: CASSMSGETQYF. The CDR3 DNA reads TGTGCCAGTAGTATGTCAGGGGAGACCCAGTACTTC.

Points on this clone: The junction does not match germline at one end; this may be a read error. The J gene is TRBJ1-2, the V gene TRBV30, with 9 nucleotides matching TRBD1. The CDR3 covers 15 residues. Per germline, CDR1 GTSNPN and CDR2 SVGIG (reference sequence). The chain's CDR3 is CAWSMWDRETSFSLF. The DNA for the CDR3 is TGTGCCTGGAGTATGTGGGACAGGGAAACTTCATTCTCTCTTTTC.

The V gene is TRBV7-8, the J gene TRBJ1-1, with a weak D call TRBD1 (5 bases). The V gene lost 0 bases and the J gene lost 5 bases, with 19 bases spanning the gap. CDR1 is SGHVS and CDR2 is FQNEAQ in the germline V gene. This CDR3 spans 17 amino acids. DNA for the CDR3: TGTGCCAGCAGCTTAGCTCGGGCGGGACTCGCGGGGACTGAAGCTTTCTTT. This translates into CASSLARAGLAGTEAFF.

The chain links TRBV19 to TRBJ1-2; TRBD1 matches 10 bases. CDR3 size: 17 residues. Trimming removed 5 bases from V and 1 base from J; junction bases left unmatched: 10. The V gene's germline CDR1 is LNHDA and CDR2 SQIVND (reference sequence). The CDR3 DNA is TGTGCCAGTAGTCGGGCCGGGACAGGGGACATTAACTATGGCTACACCTTC. Amino acid sequence: CASSRAGTGDINYGYTF.

This clone was counted a single time. This chain joins TRBV6-5 and TRBJ1-1; D is perhaps TRBD1 (6 bases). Germline values: CDR1 MNHEY, CDR2 SVGAGI. There are 14 residues in the CDR3. Trimming took 6 bases from V and 10 from J, leaving 21 bases between them. In DNA form, the CDR3 reads TGTGCCAGCAGCCCCTTTGACAGGAGCGGGGGAGCTTTCTTT. Encoded protein: CASSPFDRSGGAFF.

This clone was picked up one time. CDR3 sequence (DNA): TGCGCCAGCAGCTTGGCTTTAAGGGGATCCTACACCTTC. Protein sequence: CASSLALRGSYTF. This sequence joins TRBV5-1 and TRBJ1-2, with a tentative D call TRBD1 (5 bases). Trimming stripped 0 bases from V and 10 bases from J, with 13 bases between. Per the germline V gene, CDR1 is SGHRS and CDR2 is YFSETQ. The CDR3 is 13 amino acids.

Note on this clone: An end of the junction does not agree with germline; a read error may underlie this. This rearrangement joins TRBV5-6 to TRBJ2-1; 7 bases line up with TRBD2. The germline CDR1 and CDR2 sequences are SGHDT and YYEEEE. The CDR3 is 12 amino acids. The CDR3 DNA follows: TGTGCCAGCAGCTGGGATTCGGGGGGTCATCTCTTC. This encodes CASSWDSGGHLF.

This chain's CDR3 is CASSLGVPLGSGELFF. CDR3 coding DNA: TGTGCCAGCAGCTTAGGGGTGCCGCTGGGGAGCGGGGAGCTGTTTTTT. The gene calls are TRBV11-2 and TRBJ2-2, with D possibly being TRBD2 (5 bases). V shed 1 base and J shed 7 bases, with 16 bases lying between them. This CDR3 has 16 residues. CDR1 and CDR2 (germline): SGHAT, FQNNGV.

The chain uses TRBV15 and TRBJ2-1; D unresolved. Germline loops: CDR1 LNHNV, CDR2 YYDKDF (reference sequence). Trimming shortened V by 3 bases and J by 4 bases, and 4 bases separated the two germline ends. CDR3 length: 12 residues. This CDR3 is CATSRRYNEQFF. CDR3 in DNA: TGTGCCACCAGCAGGCGGTACAATGAGCAGTTCTTC. Combining the CDR3 with reference TRBV15 and TRBJ2-1 gives the whole variable domain DAMVIQNPRYQVTQFGKPVTLSCSQTLNHNVMYWYQQKSSQAPKLLFHYYDKDFNNEADTPDNFQSRRPNTSFCFLDIRSPGLGDTAMYLCATSRRYNEQFFGPGTRLTVL.

This chain joins TRBV9 and TRBJ2-5; D gene uncertain. In germline, CDR1 is SGDLS, CDR2 YYNGEE. The length of the CDR3 is 13 residues. Trimming cost V 0 bases and J 5 bases, with 8 bases left between them. The CDR3 here is CASSVVHGETQYF. CDR3 DNA sequence: TGTGCCAGCAGCGTAGTTCACGGGGAGACCCAGTACTTC.

The J gene is TRBJ1-6, the V gene TRBV11-2, with D maybe TRBD1 (6 bases). Per germline, CDR1 SGHAT and CDR2 FQNNGV. The CDR3 covers 15 residues. V lost 7 bases and J lost 5, with 15 bases in between. As DNA, the CDR3 is TGTGCCAGCACCCTAACGCCAGGGGATAATTCACCCCTCCACTTT. As protein: CASTLTPGDNSPLHF.

The chain couples TRBV6-5 to TRBJ2-5, with TRBD2 matching 8 bases. Losses at the gene ends were 7 bases for V and 4 bases for J; bases not matched to a gene: 11. The CDR3 runs to 15 residues. Germline lookup yields CDR1 MNHEY and CDR2 SVGAGI. CDR3 in DNA: TGTGCCAGCAAGCGCAGCGGGGGACGGGGAGAGACCCAGTACTTC. Amino acid sequence: CASKRSGGRGETQYF.

The genes are TRBV19 and TRBJ1-1; no reliable D call. Germline loops: CDR1 LNHDA, CDR2 SQIVND (reference sequence). V lost 6 bases and J lost 2, with 13 bases in between. CDR3 size: 14 residues. CDR3 residues: CASRDGGGNTEAFF. The CDR3 DNA follows: TGTGCCAGTAGAGACGGAGGTGGAAACACTGAAGCTTTCTTT.

CDR3 region: CASTLGSSYNEQFF. CDR3 coding DNA: TGTGCCAGCACTTTGGGCAGCTCCTACAATGAGCAGTTCTTC. The gene calls are TRBV6-6 and TRBJ2-1, with unresolved D. Trimming stripped 7 bases from V and 0 bases from J, with 10 bases between. CDR1 and CDR2 (germline): MNHNY, SVGAGI (reference sequence). The CDR3 spans 14 residues.

The rearrangement uses TRBV12-5 and TRBJ1-1; TRBD1 matches 7 bases. The CDR3 consists of 12 residues. V was clipped by 4 bases and J by 10 bases; unmatched bases: 6. Germline CDR1 and CDR2: LGHNT and FRNRAP. As DNA, the CDR3 is TGTGCTAGTGGTTCCCGGACAGGCGTAGCTTTCTTT. It translates to CASGSRTGVAFF.

This chain joins TRBV2 and TRBJ1-3; D is perhaps TRBD1 (6 bases). Per the germline V gene, CDR1 is SNHLY and CDR2 is FYNNEI. This CDR3 has 15 amino acids. V was trimmed by 3 bases and J by 1 base, leaving 10 bases between them. The CDR3 DNA is TGTGCCAGCAGTGATATCCAGGGGTCTGGAAACACCATATATTTT. Protein product: CASSDIQGSGNTIYF.

The chain couples TRBV12-5 to TRBJ1-1; D gene unclear. Between the trimmed V and J ends, which lost 0 bases and 5 bases, there was a span of 7 bases. This CDR3 spans 13 amino acids. The germline V gene encodes CDR1 LGHNT and CDR2 FRNRAP. CDR3 sequence reads: CASGLVPETEAFF. CDR3 nucleotides: TGTGCTAGTGGTTTGGTACCGGAGACTGAAGCTTTCTTT.

This clone came up a few times. This chain joins TRBV25-1 and TRBJ1-1; unclear D gene. Germline loops: CDR1 MGHDK, CDR2 SYGVNS. The CDR3 is 13 amino acids. The V end was cut by 6 bases, the J end by 1 base, with 9 bases between. The CDR3: CASSAGRNTEAFF. The CDR3 DNA is TGTGCCAGCAGCGCCGGGAGGAACACTGAAGCTTTCTTT.

The V gene is TRBV29-1, the J gene TRBJ2-3; 12 bases align to TRBD2. From germline, CDR1 is SQVTM and CDR2 ANQGSEA. J lost 4 bases, V lost 7 bases, and 9 bases had no gene match. The CDR3 runs to 15 residues. In DNA form, the CDR3 reads TGCAGCGGGGTTAGGCTAGCGGGAGGGTCAGATACGCAGTATTTT. Protein product: CSGVRLAGGSDTQYF.